Listed here are 20 T cell receptor beta chains from one sample, sequenced in a study of T-cell reconstitution after alpha-beta-depleted transplantation in children. Unique molecular identifiers tagged the TCRbeta library. MiXCR was run by TCRdb on the PCR reads, yielding one entry per CDR3 protein. Altogether approximately 230,000 distinct CDR3 sequences are present, more than 20% being singletons, with the ten largest covering 4% to 5.5%. The material sequenced was PBMCs, mostly from graft donor cells, taken 360 days after TCRalphabeta/CD19-depleted stem cell transplant. The receptors derive from a female patient aged 2-10 years who had a stem cell transplant for congenital amegakaryocytic thrombocytopenia, so the T cells may come from the graft donor.

This clonotype has just a few counts. J is TRBJ1-6 and V is TRBV12-3 or TRBV12-4; possible D gene TRBD1, 5 bases. V gave up 5 bases and J gave up 5 bases, with 16 bases separating them. The CDR3 totals 16 residues. The CDR3 region is CASSDQGWGHNSPLHF. The CDR3 coding sequence is TGTGCCAGCAGTGATCAGGGCTGGGGTCATAATTCACCCCTCCACTTT.

The chain carries TRBV15 and TRBJ2-7; D is unclear. This CDR3 has 14 residues. Germline loops: CDR1 LNHNV, CDR2 YYDKDF (reference sequence). V was cut by 4 bases and J by 7 bases, with 17 bases left in between. CDR3 in amino acids: CATSTGWASDEQYF. The CDR3 nucleotides read TGTGCCACCAGCACAGGTTGGGCTTCGGATGAGCAGTACTTC. Based on the CDR3 plus reference TRBV15 and TRBJ2-7, the full variable domain is DAMVIQNPRYQVTQFGKPVTLSCSQTLNHNVMYWYQQKSSQAPKLLFHYYDKDFNNEADTPDNFQSRRPNTSFCFLDIRSPGLGDTAMYLCATSTGWASDEQYFGPGTRLTVT.

This clonotype was observed a few times. The CDR3 loop is CASSLQGPGGIQYF. The CDR3 coding sequence is TGTGCCAGCAGTTTACAGGGTCCAGGAGGCATTCAGTACTTC. This chain links TRBV2 with TRBJ2-4, with D maybe TRBD1 (6 bases). V gave up 5 bases and J gave up 9 bases, with 17 bases separating them. Germline loops: CDR1 SNHLY, CDR2 FYNNEI. CDR3 length: 14 residues.

V and J are TRBV6-2 or TRBV6-3 and TRBJ2-7; TRBD2 matches at 11 bases. This CDR3 is built from 16 residues. Germline V gives CDR1 MNHEY, CDR2 SVGEGT. Unmatched junction bases numbered 8, after V lost 2 bases and J lost 5 bases. CDR3 region: CASSYPPSGGYHEQYF. The CDR3 bases are TGTGCCAGCAGTTACCCCCCTAGCGGGGGGTACCACGAGCAGTACTTC.

The genes are TRBV3-1 and TRBJ2-6; the D is unclear. From germline, CDR1 is LGHDT and CDR2 YNNKEL (reference sequence). Trimming took off 0 bases at V and 1 base at J, with 4 bases between the two ends. The length of the CDR3 is 15 residues. This chain's CDR3 is CASSQDISGANVLTF. The CDR3 nucleotides read TGTGCCAGCAGCCAAGACATTTCTGGGGCCAACGTCCTGACTTTC.

CDR3 in amino acids: CSVAHSSSTDTQYF. The CDR3 DNA reads TGCAGCGTTGCCCACAGTTCTAGCACAGATACGCAGTATTTT. The rearrangement links TRBV29-1 to TRBJ2-3; D not certain. The V end was cut by 4 bases, the J end by 0 bases, with 11 bases between. This CDR3 spans 14 amino acids. Germline V CDR1 and CDR2: SQVTM, ANQGSEA.

This clonotype was counted between two and nine times. J is TRBJ2-7 and V is TRBV7-9; no clear D. CDR1 and CDR2 from the germline V gene are SEHNR and FQNEAQ (reference sequence). The CDR3 spans 14 residues. Trimming removed 3 bases at V and 5 bases at J, with 14 bases between. CDR3 region: CASSFPGGANEQYF. CDR3 DNA: TGTGCCAGCAGCTTCCCAGGCGGTGCTAACGAGCAGTACTTC.

This chain uses TRBV5-6 with TRBJ2-1; no clear D. The length of the CDR3 is 12 residues. The V gene's germline CDR1 is SGHDT and CDR2 YYEEEE. Trimming left V 3 bases short and J 7 bases short, with 8 bases between. CDR3 region: CASSYLGNEQFF. The DNA of the CDR3 is TGTGCCAGCAGCTACCTGGGAAATGAGCAGTTCTTC.

The rearrangement links TRBV28 to TRBJ1-2, with TRBD1 as a possible D gene (6 bases). CDR3 length equals 13 residues. CDR1 and CDR2 (germline): MDHEN, SYDVKM. Trimming stripped 10 bases from V and 7 bases from J, with 19 bases between. The CDR3 DNA sequence: TGTGCCACTTGGACAGAAAATACGGCTGGCTACACCTTC. As protein: CATWTENTAGYTF.

This clonotype was counted only a few times. The chain employs TRBV12-3 or TRBV12-4 and TRBJ1-6; D remains unclear. Trimming cost V 3 bases and J 8 bases, with 5 bases left between them. The CDR3 totals 12 residues. The chain's CDR3 is CASSFSDSPLHF. In DNA, the CDR3 is TGTGCCAGCAGTTTCTCCGATTCACCCCTCCACTTT.

This clonotype was counted between two and nine times. This chain links TRBV4-2 with TRBJ2-1; possible D gene TRBD2, 6 bases. The CDR3 runs 12 residues. Trimming took 6 bases from V and 8 from J, leaving 11 bases between them. CDR1 and CDR2 (germline): LGHNA, YNFKEQ. This chain's CDR3 is CASRKGGYEQFF. CDR3 nucleotides: TGTGCCAGCAGGAAGGGAGGCTATGAGCAGTTCTTC.

V is TRBV15 and J is TRBJ2-2; D remains unclear. Germline V gives CDR1 LNHNV, CDR2 YYDKDF (reference sequence). This CDR3 contains 14 residues. Trimming left V 7 bases short and J 1 base short, with 10 bases between. The CDR3 is CATTYSLNTGELFF. As DNA, the CDR3 is TGTGCCACCACGTATAGCCTGAACACCGGGGAGCTGTTTTTT.

This clonotype was detected a few times. This rearrangement joins TRBV12-3 or TRBV12-4 to TRBJ1-2; perhaps TRBD1 as D (5 bases). Trimming shortened V by 5 bases and J by 5 bases, and 9 bases separated the two germline ends. CDR3 length equals 12 residues. The CDR3 region is CASSEGNYGYTF. CDR3 bases: TGTGCCAGCAGTGAGGGGAATTATGGCTACACCTTC.

This clonotype was observed a handful of times. The genes are TRBV6-2 or TRBV6-3 and TRBJ2-5, with TRBD2 matching 8 bases. The J segment lost 2 bases and the V segment lost 5 bases, leaving 4 bases of the junction unmatched. Germline V gene data show CDR1 as MNHEY and CDR2 as SVGEGT. The CDR3 totals 14 residues. The CDR3 coding sequence is TGTGCCAGCAGTAGGGTAGCGGGACAAGAGACCCAGTACTTC. This encodes CASSRVAGQETQYF.

V usage is TRBV12-3 or TRBV12-4 and J usage is TRBJ2-1, with 9 bases fitting TRBD2. The V and J ends lost 4 bases and 5 bases, in that order; junction bases with no gene match: 9. This CDR3 comprises 16 residues. The CDR3 nucleotides are TGTGCCAGCAGTTCGCTCCGGCGGGAGGGGGACAATGAGCAGTTCTTC. Residues: CASSSLRREGDNEQFF.

This chain connects TRBV7-2 to TRBJ2-7; D is unresolved. Germline CDR1 reads SGHTA; CDR2 reads FQGNSA. V lost 5 bases, J lost 3 bases, and 14 bases lay in between. There are 14 residues in the CDR3. The CDR3 DNA is TGTGCCAGCAGCCCGAACCCAGGCGGCTACGAGCAGTACTTC. Protein product: CASSPNPGGYEQYF.

This clonotype was recorded at least ten times. The chain couples TRBV20-1 to TRBJ1-1; the match to TRBD1 covers 7 bases. Per the germline V gene, CDR1 is DFQATT and CDR2 is SNEGSKA (reference sequence). Trimming removed 2 bases from V and 13 bases from J; junction bases left unmatched: 7. The CDR3 runs 11 residues. DNA of the CDR3: TGCAGTGCTAGATCGGACAGGAGGGTTTTCTTT. This encodes CSARSDRRVFF.

This clonotype occurred a few times. This chain joins TRBV27 and TRBJ2-1; D is ambiguous. This CDR3 region has 16 residues. Trimming left V 3 bases short and J 3 bases short, with 15 bases between. CDR1 MNHEY and CDR2 SMNVEV come from the germline V gene (reference sequence). This CDR3 reads CASSFSVAVFYNEQFF. The CDR3 nucleotides read TGTGCCAGCAGTTTTTCCGTTGCAGTATTCTACAATGAGCAGTTCTTC.

This rearrangement joins TRBV24-1 to TRBJ2-1; 8 bases align to TRBD2. Germline V gene sequence: CDR1 KGHDR, CDR2 SFDVKD. J was trimmed by 7 bases and V by 10 bases; bases with no gene match: 11. CDR3 size: 14 residues. CDR3 region: CATSAGARRNEQFF. DNA for the CDR3: TGTGCCACTTCAGCGGGGGCGAGGAGGAATGAGCAGTTCTTC.

The chain uses TRBV5-4 and TRBJ2-3; D perhaps matches TRBD2 (6 bases). The V and J ends lost 1 base and 7 bases respectively, with 13 bases between them. This CDR3 contains 14 residues. Germline V lookup: CDR1 SGHNT, CDR2 YYREEE (reference sequence). In DNA, the CDR3 is TGTGCCAGCAGCTTGCTACTAGCCTCAAATACGCAGTATTTT. It yields the protein CASSLLLASNTQYF.